Listed below are T cell receptor beta chains from one sample, sequenced in a study of T cell responses to AZD1222 COVID-19 vaccine. Using immunoSEQ multiplex PCR, the repertoire was profiled, and TCRdb retains in-frame clones only, with some absent. The repertoire has 95,000 or so clones, just under 90% of them found once; the top ten carry roughly 2.8%. Sequences were derived from peripheral blood, sampled on day 0 of MenACWY control vaccination. These receptors all come from an adult in good health. CDR3s include the opening cysteine and the closing phenylalanine or tryptophan. A D gene is named only where the DNA matches it firmly. Not all rows give a size; the values are once, few, many and, for expanded clones, a class.

CDR3aa: CASNTRQGMNTGELFF
CDR3nt: TGTGCCAGCAACACAAGACAAGGGATGAACACCGGGGAGCTGTTTTTT
abundance: few
v_gene: TRBV3-1/TRBV3-2
d_gene: .
j_gene: TRBJ2-2

CDR3aa: CASSLVATGTGELFF
CDR3nt: TGTGCCAGCAGCTTAGTTGCGACAGGCACCGGGGAGCTGTTTTTT
abundance: .
v_gene: TRBV7-8
d_gene: .
j_gene: TRBJ2-2

CDR3aa: CASSTDGPLQETQYF
CDR3nt: TGTGCCAGCAGCACGGACGGACCCTTACAAGAGACCCAGTACTTC
abundance: .
v_gene: TRBV6-5
d_gene: .
j_gene: TRBJ2-5

CDR3aa: CASMTLSTDSANTGELFF
CDR3nt: TGTGCCAGTATGACCCTATCCACCGACAGTGCGAACACCGGGGAGCTGTTTTTT
abundance: .
v_gene: TRBV19
d_gene: .
j_gene: TRBJ2-2

CDR3aa: CAISETGQGGNQPQHF
CDR3nt: TGTGCCATCAGTGAGACGGGACAGGGCGGCAATCAGCCCCAGCATTTT
abundance: .
v_gene: TRBV10-3
d_gene: TRBD1
j_gene: TRBJ1-5

CDR3aa: CASGAADSANTEAFF
CDR3nt: TGTGCCAGCGGAGCCGCAGACAGCGCGAACACTGAAGCTTTCTTT
abundance: .
v_gene: TRBV7-9
d_gene: .
j_gene: TRBJ1-1

CDR3aa: CASSVGSSGGARDTQYF
CDR3nt: TGTGCCAGCAGCGTAGGGAGTAGCGGGGGGGCCAGAGATACGCAGTATTTT
abundance: .
v_gene: TRBV9
d_gene: TRBD2
j_gene: TRBJ2-3

CDR3aa: CASSKGQGRTETQYF
CDR3nt: TGTGCCAGCAGCAAAGGACAGGGGAGGACGGAGACCCAGTACTTC
abundance: .
v_gene: TRBV21-1
d_gene: .
j_gene: TRBJ2-5

CDR3aa: CASSHRTERYEAFF
CDR3nt: TGCGCCAGCAGCCACCGGACGGAGCGCTATGAAGCTTTCTTT
abundance: .
v_gene: TRBV4-3
d_gene: .
j_gene: TRBJ1-1

CDR3aa: CASSLGGSYGYTF
CDR3nt: TGTGCCAGCAGCTTGGGCGGATCCTATGGCTACACCTTC
abundance: .
v_gene: TRBV11-3
d_gene: .
j_gene: TRBJ1-2

CDR3aa: CASSLAATGTDTQYF
CDR3nt: TGTGCCAGCAGCTTGGCGGCGACTGGCACAGATACGCAGTATTTT
abundance: .
v_gene: TRBV5-8
d_gene: .
j_gene: TRBJ2-3

CDR3aa: CASSTRLAGGRVFF
CDR3nt: TGTGCCAGCAGTACCCGACTAGCGGGGGGGCGAGTGTTCTTC
abundance: .
v_gene: TRBV6-5
d_gene: TRBD2
j_gene: TRBJ2-4

CDR3aa: CASSYLDRAVEKLFF
CDR3nt: TGTGCCAGCAGTTACCTGGACAGGGCTGTTGAAAAACTGTTTTTT
abundance: .
v_gene: TRBV6-5
d_gene: TRBD1
j_gene: TRBJ1-4

CDR3aa: CASSPGQVTAGELFF
CDR3nt: TGTGCCAGCAGCCCGGGACAGGTCACCGCCGGGGAGCTGTTTTTT
abundance: .
v_gene: TRBV6-2/TRBV6-3
d_gene: TRBD1
j_gene: TRBJ2-2

CDR3aa: CASSLALGTANTEAFF
CDR3nt: TGCGCCAGCAGCTTGGCCCTAGGGACAGCGAACACTGAAGCTTTCTTT
abundance: .
v_gene: TRBV5-1
d_gene: TRBD1
j_gene: TRBJ1-1

CDR3aa: CSVLGMTSGGTENEQFF
CDR3nt: TGCAGCGTCCTCGGCATGACTAGCGGGGGAACCGAAAATGAGCAGTTCTTC
abundance: .
v_gene: TRBV29-1
d_gene: TRBD2
j_gene: TRBJ2-1

CDR3aa: CASSYPYVQGVAKNIQYF
CDR3nt: TGTGCCAGCAGCTACCCGTATGTCCAGGGAGTAGCCAAAAACATTCAGTACTTC
abundance: .
v_gene: TRBV7-3
d_gene: .
j_gene: TRBJ2-4

CDR3aa: CASSQTTRPQETQYF
CDR3nt: TGCGCCAGCAGCCAAACGACTAGACCACAAGAGACCCAGTACTTC
abundance: .
v_gene: TRBV4-3
d_gene: .
j_gene: TRBJ2-5

CDR3aa: CASSFGDNYGYTF
CDR3nt: TGTGCCAGCAGTTTCGGCGATAACTATGGCTACACCTTC
abundance: .
v_gene: TRBV12-3/TRBV12-4
d_gene: .
j_gene: TRBJ1-2

CDR3aa: CASSPGTGYGYTF
CDR3nt: TGTGCCAGCAGCCCCGGGACAGGGTATGGCTACACCTTC
abundance: once
v_gene: TRBV6-5
d_gene: TRBD1
j_gene: TRBJ1-2

CDR3aa: CASSPGPSDYEQYF
CDR3nt: TGTGCCAGCAGTCCGGGCCCCTCCGACTACGAGCAGTACTTC
abundance: .
v_gene: TRBV5-4
d_gene: .
j_gene: TRBJ2-7

CDR3aa: CASSWTGQVADTQYF
CDR3nt: TGTGCCAGCAGCTGGACAGGCCAAGTGGCAGATACGCAGTATTTT
abundance: .
v_gene: TRBV5-8
d_gene: TRBD1
j_gene: TRBJ2-3

CDR3aa: CASSPHGTNYGYTF
CDR3nt: TGTGCCAGCAGCCCTCACGGGACAAACTATGGCTACACCTTC
abundance: .
v_gene: TRBV7-6
d_gene: .
j_gene: TRBJ1-2

CDR3aa: CASSLLVGGRSHNEQFF
CDR3nt: TGTGCCAGCAGCTTATTGGTCGGCGGGCGGTCCCACAATGAGCAGTTCTTC
abundance: once
v_gene: TRBV7-2
d_gene: .
j_gene: TRBJ2-1

CDR3aa: CSGQGYQSSYNEQFF
CDR3nt: TGCAGCGGCCAGGGATATCAGAGCTCCTACAATGAGCAGTTCTTC
abundance: .
v_gene: TRBV29-1
d_gene: .
j_gene: TRBJ2-1

CDR3aa: CASSDPIGGRRDIQYF
CDR3nt: TGCGCCAGCAGTGACCCGATCGGGGGGCGGCGGGACATTCAGTACTTC
abundance: .
v_gene: TRBV10-2
d_gene: .
j_gene: TRBJ2-4

CDR3aa: CASSQVLRQGNTIYF
CDR3nt: TGTGCCAGCAGCCAAGTTCTGCGACAGGGAAACACCATATATTTT
abundance: .
v_gene: TRBV3-1/TRBV3-2
d_gene: .
j_gene: TRBJ1-3

CDR3aa: CASGFEAGYEQYF
CDR3nt: TGTGCTAGTGGTTTCGAGGCTGGATACGAGCAGTACTTC
abundance: .
v_gene: TRBV12-5
d_gene: .
j_gene: TRBJ2-7

CDR3aa: CASSLGSGAGYGYTF
CDR3nt: TGTGCCAGCAGCTTAGGATCTGGTGCAGGCTATGGCTACACCTTC
abundance: .
v_gene: TRBV11-1
d_gene: .
j_gene: TRBJ1-2

CDR3aa: CASSPTVGWENTIYF
CDR3nt: TGTGCCAGCAGCCCGACCGTGGGCTGGGAAAACACCATATATTTT
abundance: .
v_gene: TRBV9
d_gene: .
j_gene: TRBJ1-3

CDR3aa: CASRPGTSSGNTIYF
CDR3nt: TGTGCCAGCCGCCCCGGGACTTCCTCTGGAAACACCATATATTTT
abundance: .
v_gene: TRBV27
d_gene: .
j_gene: TRBJ1-3

CDR3aa: CARSDRQDAIQYF
CDR3nt: TGTGCCAGAAGCGACAGACAGGACGCGATTCAGTACTTC
abundance: .
v_gene: TRBV5-3
d_gene: .
j_gene: TRBJ2-4

CDR3aa: CASSSNTGEWSSPLHF
CDR3nt: TGTGCCAGCAGCTCCAACACAGGGGAATGGTCTTCACCCCTCCACTTT
abundance: .
v_gene: TRBV5-4
d_gene: TRBD1
j_gene: TRBJ1-6

CDR3aa: CASSLVLEGLGNTIYF
CDR3nt: TGTGCCAGCAGCTTAGTACTTGAGGGGCTCGGAAACACCATATATTTT
abundance: .
v_gene: TRBV7-9
d_gene: .
j_gene: TRBJ1-3

CDR3aa: CAISEPGGQETQYF
CDR3nt: TGTGCCATCAGCGAGCCGGGGGGCCAAGAGACCCAGTACTTC
abundance: few
v_gene: TRBV10-3
d_gene: TRBD2
j_gene: TRBJ2-5

CDR3aa: CARQGNTEAFF
CDR3nt: TGTGCCAGACAGGGGAACACTGAAGCTTTCTTT
abundance: .
v_gene: TRBV6-5
d_gene: .
j_gene: TRBJ1-1

CDR3aa: CASSPGQGYGYTF
CDR3nt: TGCGCCAGCAGCCCCGGACAGGGCTATGGCTACACCTTC
abundance: .
v_gene: TRBV4-1
d_gene: TRBD1
j_gene: TRBJ1-2

CDR3aa: CASSRTANTEAFF
CDR3nt: TGTGCCAGCAGCAGGACGGCGAACACTGAAGCTTTCTTT
abundance: few
v_gene: TRBV3-1/TRBV3-2
d_gene: .
j_gene: TRBJ1-1

CDR3aa: CASSLNSVPMYF
CDR3nt: TGTGCCAGCAGCCTTAACTCCGTCCCTATGTATTTT
abundance: .
v_gene: TRBV14
d_gene: .
j_gene: TRBJ2-3

CDR3aa: CASSEYGNTEAFF
CDR3nt: TGTGCCAGCAGTGAATACGGGAACACTGAAGCTTTCTTT
abundance: .
v_gene: TRBV6-4
d_gene: .
j_gene: TRBJ1-1

CDR3aa: CASSLTGDEQFF
CDR3nt: TGTGCCAGCAGCTTGACAGGGGATGAGCAGTTCTTC
abundance: .
v_gene: TRBV7-2
d_gene: TRBD1
j_gene: TRBJ2-1

CDR3aa: CASSQTSKRGVQETQYF
CDR3nt: TGTGCCAGTAGTCAAACCTCCAAAAGGGGAGTCCAAGAGACCCAGTACTTC
abundance: .
v_gene: TRBV19
d_gene: .
j_gene: TRBJ2-5

CDR3aa: CAISESNSGYTDTQYF
CDR3nt: TGTGCCATCAGTGAGTCGAATAGCGGATACACAGATACGCAGTATTTT
abundance: .
v_gene: TRBV10-3
d_gene: .
j_gene: TRBJ2-3

CDR3aa: CAAGSGTSYNSPLHF
CDR3nt: TGTGCCGCCGGATCCGGGACAAGTTATAATTCACCCCTCCACTTT
abundance: few
v_gene: TRBV2
d_gene: .
j_gene: TRBJ1-6

CDR3aa: CASSRRPYNSPLHF
CDR3nt: TGTGCCAGCAGTCGGAGACCTTATAATTCACCCCTCCACTTT
abundance: .
v_gene: TRBV6-5
d_gene: .
j_gene: TRBJ1-6

CDR3aa: CASRTGTGDYGYTF
CDR3nt: TGCGCCAGCAGGACCGGGACAGGGGACTATGGCTACACCTTC
abundance: .
v_gene: TRBV5-1
d_gene: TRBD1
j_gene: TRBJ1-2

CDR3aa: CASSQGPARGQIRAFF
CDR3nt: TGTGCCAGCAGCCAAGGACCGGCCAGGGGGCAGATTAGAGCTTTCTTT
abundance: .
v_gene: TRBV3-1/TRBV3-2
d_gene: TRBD1
j_gene: TRBJ1-1

CDR3aa: CASSLGARNYGYTF
CDR3nt: TGTGCCAGCAGCTTAGGTGCCCGGAACTATGGCTACACCTTC
abundance: .
v_gene: TRBV7-9
d_gene: .
j_gene: TRBJ1-2

CDR3aa: CASSGGSPLHF
CDR3nt: TGTGCCAGCAGTGGGGGATCACCCCTCCACTTT
abundance: .
v_gene: TRBV6-2/TRBV6-3
d_gene: .
j_gene: TRBJ1-6

CDR3aa: CASSLTSYEQYF
CDR3nt: TGTGCCAGCAGTCTCACCTCCTACGAGCAGTACTTC
abundance: .
v_gene: TRBV28
d_gene: .
j_gene: TRBJ2-7

CDR3aa: CATSRDQATDTQYF
CDR3nt: TGTGCCACCAGCAGAGACCAAGCCACAGATACGCAGTATTTT
abundance: once
v_gene: TRBV15
d_gene: .
j_gene: TRBJ2-3

CDR3aa: CASSQDYLYGYTF
CDR3nt: TGCGCCAGCAGCCAAGATTATCTCTATGGCTACACCTTC
abundance: .
v_gene: TRBV4-3
d_gene: .
j_gene: TRBJ1-2

CDR3aa: CASSKDRDGYTF
CDR3nt: TGTGCCAGCAGCAAAGACAGGGACGGCTACACCTTC
abundance: .
v_gene: TRBV9
d_gene: TRBD1
j_gene: TRBJ1-2

CDR3aa: CASSQNAAETQYF
CDR3nt: TGCGCCAGCAGCCAAAACGCGGCGGAGACCCAGTACTTC
abundance: few
v_gene: TRBV4-3
d_gene: .
j_gene: TRBJ2-5

CDR3aa: CASSGRWGTGNQPQHF
CDR3nt: TGTGCCAGTAGCGGTCGGTGGGGCACTGGCAATCAGCCCCAGCATTTT
abundance: .
v_gene: TRBV19
d_gene: .
j_gene: TRBJ1-5

CDR3aa: CSAHTRVTGELFF
CDR3nt: TGCAGCGCTCACACCAGGGTAACCGGGGAGCTGTTTTTT
abundance: few
v_gene: TRBV29-1
d_gene: .
j_gene: TRBJ2-2

CDR3aa: CASSQTPGQGTGNQPQHF
CDR3nt: TGTGCCAGCAGCCAGACGCCGGGACAGGGAACGGGCAATCAGCCCCAGCATTTT
abundance: .
v_gene: TRBV7-9
d_gene: TRBD1
j_gene: TRBJ1-5

CDR3aa: CAAAEGPDNQPQHF
CDR3nt: TGTGCCGCCGCCGAGGGGCCGGACAATCAGCCCCAGCATTTT
abundance: .
v_gene: TRBV6-5
d_gene: .
j_gene: TRBJ1-5

CDR3aa: CASSLARDSEAFF
CDR3nt: TGTGCCAGCAGCTTAGCCCGGGACAGTGAAGCTTTCTTT
abundance: once
v_gene: TRBV11-3
d_gene: TRBD1
j_gene: TRBJ1-1

CDR3aa: CASSILEKGYTF
CDR3nt: TGTGCCAGTAGTATTCTCGAGAAAGGCTACACCTTC
abundance: .
v_gene: TRBV19
d_gene: .
j_gene: TRBJ1-2